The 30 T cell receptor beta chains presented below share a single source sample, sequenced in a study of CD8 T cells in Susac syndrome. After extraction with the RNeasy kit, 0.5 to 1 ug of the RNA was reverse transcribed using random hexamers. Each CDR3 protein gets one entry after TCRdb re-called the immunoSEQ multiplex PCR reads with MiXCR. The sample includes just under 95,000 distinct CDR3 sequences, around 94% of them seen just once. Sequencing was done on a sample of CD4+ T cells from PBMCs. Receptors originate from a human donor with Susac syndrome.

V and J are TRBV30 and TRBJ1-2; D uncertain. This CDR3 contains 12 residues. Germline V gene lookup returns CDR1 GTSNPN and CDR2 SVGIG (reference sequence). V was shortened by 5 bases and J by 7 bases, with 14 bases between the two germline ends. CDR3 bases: TGTGCCTGGCCGAATGGGCATGGTGGCTACACCTTC. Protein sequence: CAWPNGHGGYTF.

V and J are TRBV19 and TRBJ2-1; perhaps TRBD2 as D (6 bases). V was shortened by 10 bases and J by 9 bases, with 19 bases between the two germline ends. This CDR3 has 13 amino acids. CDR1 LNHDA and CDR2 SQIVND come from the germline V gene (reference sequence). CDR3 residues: CATERELRGEQFF. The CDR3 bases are TGTGCCACCGAACGGGAGCTACGGGGTGAGCAGTTCTTC.

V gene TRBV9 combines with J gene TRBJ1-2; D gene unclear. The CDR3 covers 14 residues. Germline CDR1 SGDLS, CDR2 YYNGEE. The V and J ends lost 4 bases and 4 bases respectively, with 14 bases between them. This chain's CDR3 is CASSPPGSAYGYTF. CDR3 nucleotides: TGTGCCAGCAGCCCCCCGGGCAGTGCCTATGGCTACACCTTC.

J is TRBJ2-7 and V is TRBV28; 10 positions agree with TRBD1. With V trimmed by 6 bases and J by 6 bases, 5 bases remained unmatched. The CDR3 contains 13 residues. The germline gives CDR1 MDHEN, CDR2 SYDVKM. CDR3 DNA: TGTGCCAGCAGCCGCGACAGGGGGCGCGAGCAGTACTTC. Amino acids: CASSRDRGREQYF.

The DNA for the CDR3 is TGTGCCAGCAGTGGCTCGACAGGGAATTTAAACGAGCAGTACTTC. This encodes CASSGSTGNLNEQYF. J is TRBJ2-7 and V is TRBV2; 7 bases fit TRBD1. The V segment lost 4 bases and the J segment 5 bases; nucleotides outside the gene matches: 11. Germline values: CDR1 SNHLY, CDR2 FYNNEI. The CDR3 is 15 residues long.

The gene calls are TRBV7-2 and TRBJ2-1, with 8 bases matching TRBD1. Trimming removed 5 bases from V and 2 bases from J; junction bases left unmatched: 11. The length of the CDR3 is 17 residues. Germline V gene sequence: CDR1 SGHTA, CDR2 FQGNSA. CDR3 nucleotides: TGTGCCAGCAGCCTGGGGGACAGGCTAAACCCCTACAATGAGCAGTTCTTC. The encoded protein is CASSLGDRLNPYNEQFF. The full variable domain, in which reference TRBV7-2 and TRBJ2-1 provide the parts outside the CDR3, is GAGVSQSPSNKVTEKGKDVELRCDPISGHTALYWYRQSLGQGLEFLIYFQGNSAPDKSGLPSDRFSAERTGGSVSTLTIQRTQQEDSAVYLCASSLGDRLNPYNEQFFGPGTRLTVL.

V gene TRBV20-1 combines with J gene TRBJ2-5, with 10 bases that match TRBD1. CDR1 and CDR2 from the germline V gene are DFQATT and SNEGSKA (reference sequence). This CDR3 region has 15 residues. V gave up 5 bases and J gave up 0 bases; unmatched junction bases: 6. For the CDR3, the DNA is TGCAGTGCTGAGGGGACAGGGGCGTACCAAGAGACCCAGTACTTC. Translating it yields CSAEGTGAYQETQYF.

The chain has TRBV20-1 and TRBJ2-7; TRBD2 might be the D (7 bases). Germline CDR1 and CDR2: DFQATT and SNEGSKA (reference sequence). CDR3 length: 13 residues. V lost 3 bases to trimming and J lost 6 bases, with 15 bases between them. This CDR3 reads CSASVGGRSEQYF. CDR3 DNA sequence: TGCAGTGCTAGTGTGGGGGGGCGTAGCGAGCAGTACTTC.

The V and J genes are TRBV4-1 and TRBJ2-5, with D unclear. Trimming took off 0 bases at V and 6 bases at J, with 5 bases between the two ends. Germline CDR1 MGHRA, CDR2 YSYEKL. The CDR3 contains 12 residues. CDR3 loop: CASSQDEQTQYF. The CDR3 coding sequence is TGCGCCAGCAGCCAAGATGAACAGACCCAGTACTTC.

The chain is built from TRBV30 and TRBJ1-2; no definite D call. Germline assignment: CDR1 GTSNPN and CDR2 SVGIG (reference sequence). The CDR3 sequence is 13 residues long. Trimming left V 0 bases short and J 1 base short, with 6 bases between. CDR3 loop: CAWSVNLNYGYTF. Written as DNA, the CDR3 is TGTGCCTGGAGTGTAAACCTTAACTATGGCTACACCTTC. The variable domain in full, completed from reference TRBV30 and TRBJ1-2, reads SQTIHQWPATLVQPVGSPLSLECTVEGTSNPNLYWYRQAAGRGLQLLFYSVGIGQISSEVPQNLSASRPQDRQFILSSKKLLLSDSGFYLCAWSVNLNYGYTFGSGTRLTVV.

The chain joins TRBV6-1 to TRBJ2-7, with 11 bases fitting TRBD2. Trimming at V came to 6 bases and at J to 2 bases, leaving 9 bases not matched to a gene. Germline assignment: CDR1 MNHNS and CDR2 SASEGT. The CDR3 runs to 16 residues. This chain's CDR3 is CASRFKTSGVPYEQYF. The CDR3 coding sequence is TGTGCCAGCAGATTCAAGACTAGCGGGGTTCCCTACGAGCAGTACTTC.

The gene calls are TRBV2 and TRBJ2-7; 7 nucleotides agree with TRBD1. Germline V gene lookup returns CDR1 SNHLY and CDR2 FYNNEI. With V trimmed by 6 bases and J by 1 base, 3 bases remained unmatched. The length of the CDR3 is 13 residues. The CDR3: CASRMGQSYEQYF. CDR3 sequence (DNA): TGTGCCAGCAGGATGGGACAGTCCTACGAGCAGTACTTC.

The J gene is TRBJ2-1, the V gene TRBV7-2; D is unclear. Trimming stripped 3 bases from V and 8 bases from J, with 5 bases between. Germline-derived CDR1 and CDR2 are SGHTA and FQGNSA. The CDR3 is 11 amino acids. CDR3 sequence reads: CASSFGYEQFF. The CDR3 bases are TGTGCCAGCAGCTTTGGCTATGAGCAGTTCTTC.

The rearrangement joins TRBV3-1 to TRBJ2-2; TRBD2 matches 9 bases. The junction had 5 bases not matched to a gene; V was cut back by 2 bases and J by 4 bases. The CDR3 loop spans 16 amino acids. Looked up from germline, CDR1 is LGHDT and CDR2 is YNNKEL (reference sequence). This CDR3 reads CASSQQSGGLTGELFF. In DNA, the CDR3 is TGTGCCAGCAGCCAACAGAGCGGGGGGCTCACCGGGGAGCTGTTTTTT.

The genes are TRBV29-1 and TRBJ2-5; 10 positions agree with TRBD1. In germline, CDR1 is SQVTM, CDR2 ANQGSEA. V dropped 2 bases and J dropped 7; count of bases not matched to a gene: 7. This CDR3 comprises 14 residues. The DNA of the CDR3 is TGCAGCGTTGAATTCCCGACAGGGGGCTTGACCCAGTACTTC. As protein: CSVEFPTGGLTQYF.

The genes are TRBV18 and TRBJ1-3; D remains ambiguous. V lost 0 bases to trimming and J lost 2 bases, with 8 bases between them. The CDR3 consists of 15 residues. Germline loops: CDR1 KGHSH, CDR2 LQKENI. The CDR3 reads CASSPPIGTGNTIYF. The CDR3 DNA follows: TGTGCCAGCTCACCACCGATAGGGACTGGAAACACCATATATTTT. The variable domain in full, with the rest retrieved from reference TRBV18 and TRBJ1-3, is NAGVMQNPRHLVRRRGQEARLRCSPMKGHSHVYWYRQLPEEGLKFMVYLQKENIIDESGMPKERFSAEFPKEGPSILRIQQVVRGDSAAYFCASSPPIGTGNTIYFGEGSWLTVV.

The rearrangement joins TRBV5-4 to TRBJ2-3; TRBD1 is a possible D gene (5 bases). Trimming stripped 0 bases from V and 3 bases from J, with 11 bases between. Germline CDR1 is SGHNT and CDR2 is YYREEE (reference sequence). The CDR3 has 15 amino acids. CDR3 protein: CASSLDFKGTDTQYF. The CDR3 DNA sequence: TGTGCCAGCAGCTTGGATTTCAAGGGGACAGATACGCAGTATTTT.

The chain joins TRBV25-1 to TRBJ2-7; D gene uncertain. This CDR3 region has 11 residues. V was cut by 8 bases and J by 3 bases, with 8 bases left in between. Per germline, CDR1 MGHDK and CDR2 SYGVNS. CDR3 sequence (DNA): TGTGCCAGCCTAGACGGCTACGAGCAGTACTTC. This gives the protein CASLDGYEQYF.

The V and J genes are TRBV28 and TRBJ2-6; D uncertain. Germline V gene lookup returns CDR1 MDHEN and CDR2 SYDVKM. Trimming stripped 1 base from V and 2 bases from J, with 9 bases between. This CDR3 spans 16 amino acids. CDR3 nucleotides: TGTGCCAGCAGTTTATTGGCTGGGGCTGGGGCCAACGTCCTGACTTTC. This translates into CASSLLAGAGANVLTF.

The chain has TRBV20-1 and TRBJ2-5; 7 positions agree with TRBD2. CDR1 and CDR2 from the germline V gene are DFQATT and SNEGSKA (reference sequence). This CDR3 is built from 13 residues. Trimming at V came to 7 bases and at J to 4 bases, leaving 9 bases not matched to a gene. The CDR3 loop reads CSEQRGTGETQYF. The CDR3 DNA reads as TGCAGTGAACAGCGGGGAACGGGAGAGACCCAGTACTTC.

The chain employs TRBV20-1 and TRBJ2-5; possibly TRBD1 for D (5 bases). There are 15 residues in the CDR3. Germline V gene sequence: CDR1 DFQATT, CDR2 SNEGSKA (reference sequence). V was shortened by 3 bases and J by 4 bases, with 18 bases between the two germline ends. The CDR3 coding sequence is TGCAGTGCTAGCCCCATGGTAGGCAGGGCAGAGACCCAGTACTTC. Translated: CSASPMVGRAETQYF.

The CDR3 is CAISEGQGHNQPQHF. The CDR3 DNA follows: TGTGCCATCAGTGAGGGACAGGGGCACAATCAGCCCCAGCATTTT. The rearrangement links TRBV10-3 to TRBJ1-5; 9 bases agree with TRBD1. CDR3 length equals 15 residues. Germline CDR1 and CDR2: ENHRY and SYGVKD. With V trimmed by 2 bases and J by 3 bases, 2 bases remained unmatched.

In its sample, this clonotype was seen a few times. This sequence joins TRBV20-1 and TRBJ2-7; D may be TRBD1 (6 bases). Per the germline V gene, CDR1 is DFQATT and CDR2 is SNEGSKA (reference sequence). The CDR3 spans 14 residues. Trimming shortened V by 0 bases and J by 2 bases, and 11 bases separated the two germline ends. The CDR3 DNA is TGCAGTGCTAGAGATGGGGGCGGTACCTACGAGCAGTACTTC. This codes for CSARDGGGTYEQYF.

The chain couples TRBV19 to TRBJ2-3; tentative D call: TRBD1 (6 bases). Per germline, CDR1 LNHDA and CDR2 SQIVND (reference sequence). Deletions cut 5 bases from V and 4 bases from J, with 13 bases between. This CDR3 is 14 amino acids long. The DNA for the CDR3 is TGTGCCAGTAGTCAAACACAGGGCTCAGATACGCAGTATTTT. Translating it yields CASSQTQGSDTQYF.

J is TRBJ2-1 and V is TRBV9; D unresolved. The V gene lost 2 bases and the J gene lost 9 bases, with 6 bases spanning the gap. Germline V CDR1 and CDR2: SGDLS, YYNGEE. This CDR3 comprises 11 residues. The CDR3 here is CASSVSREQFF. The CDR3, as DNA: TGTGCCAGCAGCGTTAGTCGTGAGCAGTTCTTC.

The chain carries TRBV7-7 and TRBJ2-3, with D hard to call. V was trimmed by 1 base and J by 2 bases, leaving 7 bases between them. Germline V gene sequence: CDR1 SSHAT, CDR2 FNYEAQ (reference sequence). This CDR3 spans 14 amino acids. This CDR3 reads CASSLGAVTDTQYF. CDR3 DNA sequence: TGTGCCAGCAGCTTAGGGGCAGTCACAGATACGCAGTATTTT.

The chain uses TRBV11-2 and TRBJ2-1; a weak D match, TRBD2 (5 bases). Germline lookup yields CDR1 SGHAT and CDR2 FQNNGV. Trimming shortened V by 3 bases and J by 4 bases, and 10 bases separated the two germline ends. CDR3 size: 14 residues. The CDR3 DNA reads TGTGCCAGCAGCTTCGGGGTCCAGTACAATGAGCAGTTCTTC. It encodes CASSFGVQYNEQFF.

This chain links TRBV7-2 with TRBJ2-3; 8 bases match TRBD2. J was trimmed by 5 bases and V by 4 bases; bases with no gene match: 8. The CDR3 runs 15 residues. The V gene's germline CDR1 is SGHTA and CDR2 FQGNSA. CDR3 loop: CASSSRTSRGDTQYF. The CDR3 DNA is TGTGCCAGCAGCTCACGGACTAGCAGGGGAGATACGCAGTATTTT.

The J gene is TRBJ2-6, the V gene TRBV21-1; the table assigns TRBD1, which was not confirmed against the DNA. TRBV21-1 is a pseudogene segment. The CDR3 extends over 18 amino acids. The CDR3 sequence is CASSKALGRGAGANVLTF. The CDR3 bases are TGTGCCAGCAGCAAAGCTTTAGGTCGGGGGGCTGGGGCCAACGTCCTGACTTTC.

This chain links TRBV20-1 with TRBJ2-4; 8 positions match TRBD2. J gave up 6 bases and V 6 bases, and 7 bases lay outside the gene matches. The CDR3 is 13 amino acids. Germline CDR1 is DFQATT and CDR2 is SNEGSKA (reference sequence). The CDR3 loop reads CSATPGGANIQYF. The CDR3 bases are TGCAGTGCAACCCCGGGGGGGGCAAACATTCAGTACTTC.